The 28 T cell receptor beta chains below were found in one sample sequenced in a study of neurological immune-mediated disorders (dated by TCRdb to between 2018 and 2021). Library method: 5' RACE. Sequencer: Illumina HiSeq 2500. The raw public reads went through TCRdb reprocessing: fastp at Q25, MiXCR clone calling, in-frame beta chains kept. Duplicate CDR3 protein sequences are folded into a single record with the most common DNA and genes. The sample table shows approximately 48,000 distinct CDR3 sequences, and approximately 10% are seen once. Of the sample, roughly 5% is held by the ten largest clones. The sample consisted of PBMCs. These receptors all stem from a man between 65 and 85 years old with HTLV-1-associated myelopathy (HAM/TSP).

This clonotype was picked up many times. The chain employs TRBV10-3 and TRBJ1-2; D unclear. The CDR3 extends over 16 amino acids. The germline V gene encodes CDR1 ENHRY and CDR2 SYGVKD. Trimming pared 0 bases from V and 2 bases from J, leaving 13 bases between. The CDR3 region has the DNA TGTGCCATCAGTGAGTCCTCCGAGGTCTCCAACTATGGCTACACCTTC. Translated: CAISESSEVSNYGYTF.

In its sample, this clonotype was seen many times. This chain uses TRBV5-1 with TRBJ2-3; D remains unclear. CDR1 and CDR2 from the germline V gene are SGHRS and YFSETQ. CDR3 length: 14 amino acids. The ends were cut back, 0 bases at V and 2 bases at J, with 7 bases in the middle. The CDR3 loop is CASSLAGVTDTQYF. In nucleotides, the CDR3 is TGCGCCAGCAGCTTGGCAGGAGTCACAGATACGCAGTATTTT. Combining the CDR3 with reference TRBV5-1 and TRBJ2-3 gives the whole variable domain KAGVTQTPRYLIKTRGQQVTLSCSPISGHRSVSWYQQTPGQGLQFLFEYFSETQRNKGNFPGRFSGRQFSNSRSEMNVSTLELGDSALYLCASSLAGVTDTQYFGPGTRLTVL.

This clonotype was recorded at least ten times. The CDR3 protein is CASASRVLGYGYTF. The DNA of the CDR3 is TGTGCCAGCGCCAGCAGGGTCCTAGGCTATGGCTACACCTTC. The chain employs TRBV27 and TRBJ1-2, with D possibly TRBD1 on 5 matching bases. CDR1 MNHEY and CDR2 SMNVEV come from the germline V gene (reference sequence). CDR3 length: 14 amino acids. Trimming shortened V by 8 bases and J by 4 bases, and 17 bases separated the two germline ends.

This clonotype was observed many times. The V gene is TRBV20-1, the J gene TRBJ2-7; the match to TRBD2 covers 10 bases. Per the germline V gene, CDR1 is DFQATT and CDR2 is SNEGSKA (reference sequence). The trim removed 0 bases at V and 3 bases at J, leaving 5 bases unmatched. This CDR3 spans 15 amino acids. This chain's CDR3 is CSARDIASGSYEQYF. As DNA, the CDR3 is TGCAGTGCTAGAGATATCGCTAGCGGGAGCTACGAGCAGTACTTC.

V usage is TRBV20-1 and J usage is TRBJ2-7; 7 positions agree with TRBD2. The CDR3 is 15 amino acids. Germline CDR1 reads DFQATT; CDR2 reads SNEGSKA (reference sequence). Losses at the gene ends were 4 bases for V and 3 bases for J; bases not matched to a gene: 12. The CDR3 DNA reads as TGCAGTGCTAAGAGACTAGCCGGCCCGCACTACGAGCAGTACTTC. It codes for CSAKRLAGPHYEQYF.

Ten or more counts support this clonotype. The rearrangement joins TRBV7-3 to TRBJ2-1; 11 bases map to TRBD1. Germline CDR1 is SGHTA and CDR2 is FQGTGA. Trimming cost V 3 bases and J 2 bases; bases outside gene matches: 3. This CDR3 comprises 16 residues. The CDR3: CASSFPGQGAYNEQFF. CDR3 DNA: TGTGCCAGCAGCTTTCCGGGACAGGGGGCCTACAATGAGCAGTTCTTC.

This clonotype was recorded many times. The gene calls are TRBV4-2 and TRBJ1-3; D remains unclear. Between the trimmed V and J ends, which lost 2 bases and 4 bases, there was a span of 9 bases. Germline V lookup: CDR1 LGHNA, CDR2 YNFKEQ. The CDR3 extends over 14 amino acids. The CDR3 DNA sequence: TGTGCCAGCAGCCAATGGGGTCAAGGAAACACCATATATTTT. Translation gives CASSQWGQGNTIYF.

This clonotype was observed at least ten times. CDR3 in DNA: TGTGCCAGCAGCGTAGGTCCGAGGCAAGAGACCCAGTACTTC. Its protein product is CASSVGPRQETQYF. The chain recombines TRBV9 with TRBJ2-5; unclear D gene. The V gene lost 0 bases and the J gene lost 2 bases, with 8 bases spanning the gap. The CDR3 runs 14 residues. Germline V gene sequence: CDR1 SGDLS, CDR2 YYNGEE.

This clonotype was recorded at least ten times. The rearrangement joins TRBV7-2 to TRBJ2-1; D not resolved. CDR3 length: 13 amino acids. CDR1 SGHTA and CDR2 FQGNSA come from the germline V gene. The V end was cut by 5 bases, the J end by 6 bases, with 11 bases between. The CDR3 DNA reads TGTGCCAGCAGCGCCGGACCGACCAATGAGCAGTTCTTC. This translates into CASSAGPTNEQFF.

Ten or more counts support this clonotype. The V gene is TRBV20-1, the J gene TRBJ2-7; tentatively, D is TRBD2 (6 bases). The CDR3 contains 15 residues. The V end was cut by 6 bases, the J end by 2 bases, with 20 bases between. Germline V gene lookup returns CDR1 DFQATT and CDR2 SNEGSKA (reference sequence). CDR3 nucleotides: TGCAGTGCCAACCCTCCCGAGCGGGTCCCCTACGAGCAGTACTTC. This translates into CSANPPERVPYEQYF.

This clonotype showed up many times. The rearrangement links TRBV12-3 or TRBV12-4 to TRBJ2-5; TRBD1 aligns across 9 bases. The length of the CDR3 is 14 residues. V shed 6 bases and J 4 bases; nucleotides not matched to a gene: 6. CDR3 nucleotide sequence: TGTGCCAGCAGCTCCAGGGACAGGGCAGAGACCCAGTACTTC. Translation: CASSSRDRAETQYF.

This clonotype was counted many times. The chain has TRBV5-4 and TRBJ2-2; D is uncertain. Trimming removed 2 bases at V and 5 bases at J, with 10 bases between. The germline CDR1 and CDR2 sequences are SGHNT and YYREEE (reference sequence). CDR3 length: 14 amino acids. CDR3 coding DNA: TGTGCCAGCAGCTTACAAGAGGTGACCGGGGAGCTGTTTTTT. It yields the protein CASSLQEVTGELFF.

This clonotype showed up many times. This chain connects TRBV20-1 to TRBJ1-2, with 8 bases identical to TRBD1. The CDR3 contains 13 residues. V lost 4 bases, J lost 6 bases, and 7 bases stayed unmatched. Per the germline V gene, CDR1 is DFQATT and CDR2 is SNEGSKA (reference sequence). DNA for the CDR3: TGCAGTGCTATTCCGACAGGGGAGAATGGCTACACCTTC. Encoded protein: CSAIPTGENGYTF.

This clonotype has at least ten counts. This sequence joins TRBV20-1 and TRBJ1-5; D is ambiguous. V gave up 2 bases and J gave up 0 bases, with 20 bases separating them. Germline CDR1 DFQATT, CDR2 SNEGSKA (reference sequence). The CDR3 runs 18 residues. The CDR3 nucleotides are TGCAGTGCTAGATCCCGCGGTACCCGTGGGTATAGCAATCAGCCCCAGCATTTT. Translated: CSARSRGTRGYSNQPQHF.

The chain is built from TRBV7-2 and TRBJ2-1; 7 bases match TRBD1. Losses at the gene ends were 2 bases for V and 8 bases for J; bases not matched to a gene: 12. Germline V gene data show CDR1 as SGHTA and CDR2 as FQGNSA. This CDR3 region has 16 residues. The CDR3 DNA reads as TGTGCCAGCAGCTTATCTCCGAGACAGGGTTTGGATGAGCAGTTCTTC. Protein: CASSLSPRQGLDEQFF.

This clonotype was seen ten or more times. The chain is built from TRBV7-2 and TRBJ2-1; 11 nucleotides align to TRBD2. The germline V gene encodes CDR1 SGHTA and CDR2 FQGNSA. This CDR3 has 16 residues. The V segment lost 1 base and the J segment 7 bases; nucleotides outside the gene matches: 6. CDR3 region: CASSLEVAGGINEQFF. The DNA of the CDR3 is TGTGCCAGCAGCTTAGAGGTAGCGGGAGGGATTAATGAGCAGTTCTTC.

In this sample, this clonotype turned up many times. The chain uses TRBV7-2 and TRBJ2-3; 11 positions match TRBD2. After removal of 4 bases from V and 5 bases from J, the junction contained 5 bases not matched to a gene. Looked up from germline, CDR1 is SGHTA and CDR2 is FQGNSA. The CDR3 extends over 15 amino acids. The CDR3 nucleotides are TGTGCCAGCAGCTCATCCCTAGCGGGGGGAGATACGCAGTATTTT. Its translation: CASSSSLAGGDTQYF.

This clonotype showed up many times. The chain recombines TRBV4-3 with TRBJ2-5, with D possibly TRBD1 on 5 matching bases. This CDR3 contains 13 residues. V lost 3 bases and J 5 bases, leaving 10 bases between the germline ends. CDR1 is LGHNA and CDR2 is YSLEER in the germline V gene. CDR3 sequence (DNA): TGCGCCAGCAGCCACGGCAGGGTGGAGACCCAGTACTTC. Translating gives CASSHGRVETQYF.

This clonotype has a count of ten or more. The chain is built from TRBV5-6 and TRBJ2-5; 8 bases fit TRBD2. This CDR3 comprises 15 residues. In germline, CDR1 is SGHDT, CDR2 YYEEEE. With 4 bases clipped from V and 4 bases from J, the junction kept 9 bases outside the gene matches. The CDR3 here is CASSPLGGARETQYF. For the CDR3, the DNA is TGTGCCAGCAGCCCTCTCGGGGGGGCCAGAGAGACCCAGTACTTC.

The chain joins TRBV6-2 or TRBV6-3 to TRBJ2-3; D is ambiguous. Trimming pared 6 bases from V and 5 bases from J, leaving 15 bases between. Germline V CDR1 and CDR2: MNHEY, SVGEGT. The CDR3 loop spans 14 amino acids. The CDR3 region has the DNA TGTGCCAGCAGCCAAGGCGTGGGTAGAGATACGCAGTATTTT. Its translation: CASSQGVGRDTQYF.

This clonotype was seen ten or more times. The gene calls are TRBV20-1 and TRBJ1-2; 9 nucleotides match TRBD1. This CDR3 has 13 residues. Looked up from germline, CDR1 is DFQATT and CDR2 is SNEGSKA (reference sequence). Trimming at V came to 6 bases and at J to 7 bases, leaving 9 bases not matched to a gene. In nucleotides, the CDR3 is TGCAGTGCCGCGGACAGGGGATTCGGTGGCTACACCTTC. Its translation: CSAADRGFGGYTF.

This clonotype has a count of ten or more. The chain carries TRBV7-2 and TRBJ2-3, with D unresolved. Germline CDR1 reads SGHTA; CDR2 reads FQGNSA. Trimming shortened V by 3 bases and J by 0 bases, and 13 bases separated the two germline ends. The CDR3 extends over 16 amino acids. CDR3 amino acids: CASSFRRAASTDTQYF. The CDR3 DNA sequence: TGTGCCAGCAGCTTTCGCCGCGCTGCTAGCACAGATACGCAGTATTTT.

This clonotype was counted at least ten times. V and J are TRBV7-2 and TRBJ2-6, with 11 positions matching TRBD2. Germline trimming cut 5 bases from V and 0 bases from J; bases unmatched to any gene: 6. The CDR3 is 18 residues long. Germline lookup yields CDR1 SGHTA and CDR2 FQGNSA. CDR3 in DNA: TGTGCCAGCAGCCAGAGGCTAGCGGGAGGCTCTGGGGCCAACGTCCTGACTTTC. It yields the protein CASSQRLAGGSGANVLTF.

Ten or more counts support this clonotype. The chain links TRBV9 to TRBJ2-5; TRBD2 matches 9 bases. The germline V gene has CDR1 SGDLS and CDR2 YYNGEE. V lost 4 bases, J lost 1 base, and 11 bases stayed unmatched. The CDR3 sequence is 17 residues long. Here the CDR3 DNA reads TGTGCCAGCAGCCCAGTTATGGGCGGGAGGGTCCAAGAGACCCAGTACTTC. It is translated as CASSPVMGGRVQETQYF.

This clonotype was seen ten or more times. The V call is TRBV12-3 or TRBV12-4, the J call TRBJ2-7; 14 positions agree with TRBD2. The trim removed 5 bases at V and 7 bases at J, leaving 7 bases unmatched. The CDR3 totals 15 residues. As DNA, the CDR3 is TGTGCCAGCAGTCCGAAGACTAGCGGGAGGGGTGAGCAGTACTTC. Encoded protein: CASSPKTSGRGEQYF.

V usage is TRBV7-8 and J usage is TRBJ2-3; D is perhaps TRBD2 (5 bases). V was shortened by 4 bases and J by 0 bases, with 11 bases between the two germline ends. This CDR3 spans 15 amino acids. Germline CDR1 and CDR2: SGHVS and FQNEAQ. DNA of the CDR3: TGTGCCAGCAGCTACGGGCGGGTGAGCACAGATACGCAGTATTTT. Protein sequence: CASSYGRVSTDTQYF.

In its sample, this clonotype was seen many times. The chain employs TRBV20-1 and TRBJ2-3; no definite D call. Deletions cut 5 bases from V and 4 bases from J, with 16 bases between. Germline values: CDR1 DFQATT, CDR2 SNEGSKA (reference sequence). This CDR3 has 14 residues. The DNA for the CDR3 is TGCAGTGCTCCCAAACCCACTCAGGCAGATACGCAGTATTTT. Its protein product is CSAPKPTQADTQYF.

This clonotype was seen at least ten times. The V and J genes are TRBV7-2 and TRBJ2-7, with D tentatively TRBD1 or TRBD2 (6 bases each). Trimming pared 4 bases from V and 3 bases from J, leaving 16 bases between. The length of the CDR3 is 15 residues. The germline V gene has CDR1 SGHTA and CDR2 FQGNSA. The CDR3 DNA reads as TGTGCCAGCAGCTGGAGAGGGGGGAGTCTCTACGAGCAGTACTTC. This gives the protein CASSWRGGSLYEQYF.